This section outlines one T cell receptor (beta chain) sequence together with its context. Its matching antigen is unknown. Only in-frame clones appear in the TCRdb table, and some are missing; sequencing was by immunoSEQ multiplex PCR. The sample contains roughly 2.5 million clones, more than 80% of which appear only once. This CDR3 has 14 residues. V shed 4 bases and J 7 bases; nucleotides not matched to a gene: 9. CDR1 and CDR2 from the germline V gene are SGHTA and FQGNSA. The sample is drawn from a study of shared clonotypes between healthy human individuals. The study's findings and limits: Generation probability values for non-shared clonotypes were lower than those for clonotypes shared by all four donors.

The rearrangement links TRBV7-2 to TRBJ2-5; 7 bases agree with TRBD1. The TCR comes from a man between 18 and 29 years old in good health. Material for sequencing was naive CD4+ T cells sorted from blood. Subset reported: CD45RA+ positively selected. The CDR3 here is CASSSNTGVGTQYF. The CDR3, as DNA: TGTGCCAGCAGCTCGAATACAGGGGTGGGGACCCAGTACTTC.